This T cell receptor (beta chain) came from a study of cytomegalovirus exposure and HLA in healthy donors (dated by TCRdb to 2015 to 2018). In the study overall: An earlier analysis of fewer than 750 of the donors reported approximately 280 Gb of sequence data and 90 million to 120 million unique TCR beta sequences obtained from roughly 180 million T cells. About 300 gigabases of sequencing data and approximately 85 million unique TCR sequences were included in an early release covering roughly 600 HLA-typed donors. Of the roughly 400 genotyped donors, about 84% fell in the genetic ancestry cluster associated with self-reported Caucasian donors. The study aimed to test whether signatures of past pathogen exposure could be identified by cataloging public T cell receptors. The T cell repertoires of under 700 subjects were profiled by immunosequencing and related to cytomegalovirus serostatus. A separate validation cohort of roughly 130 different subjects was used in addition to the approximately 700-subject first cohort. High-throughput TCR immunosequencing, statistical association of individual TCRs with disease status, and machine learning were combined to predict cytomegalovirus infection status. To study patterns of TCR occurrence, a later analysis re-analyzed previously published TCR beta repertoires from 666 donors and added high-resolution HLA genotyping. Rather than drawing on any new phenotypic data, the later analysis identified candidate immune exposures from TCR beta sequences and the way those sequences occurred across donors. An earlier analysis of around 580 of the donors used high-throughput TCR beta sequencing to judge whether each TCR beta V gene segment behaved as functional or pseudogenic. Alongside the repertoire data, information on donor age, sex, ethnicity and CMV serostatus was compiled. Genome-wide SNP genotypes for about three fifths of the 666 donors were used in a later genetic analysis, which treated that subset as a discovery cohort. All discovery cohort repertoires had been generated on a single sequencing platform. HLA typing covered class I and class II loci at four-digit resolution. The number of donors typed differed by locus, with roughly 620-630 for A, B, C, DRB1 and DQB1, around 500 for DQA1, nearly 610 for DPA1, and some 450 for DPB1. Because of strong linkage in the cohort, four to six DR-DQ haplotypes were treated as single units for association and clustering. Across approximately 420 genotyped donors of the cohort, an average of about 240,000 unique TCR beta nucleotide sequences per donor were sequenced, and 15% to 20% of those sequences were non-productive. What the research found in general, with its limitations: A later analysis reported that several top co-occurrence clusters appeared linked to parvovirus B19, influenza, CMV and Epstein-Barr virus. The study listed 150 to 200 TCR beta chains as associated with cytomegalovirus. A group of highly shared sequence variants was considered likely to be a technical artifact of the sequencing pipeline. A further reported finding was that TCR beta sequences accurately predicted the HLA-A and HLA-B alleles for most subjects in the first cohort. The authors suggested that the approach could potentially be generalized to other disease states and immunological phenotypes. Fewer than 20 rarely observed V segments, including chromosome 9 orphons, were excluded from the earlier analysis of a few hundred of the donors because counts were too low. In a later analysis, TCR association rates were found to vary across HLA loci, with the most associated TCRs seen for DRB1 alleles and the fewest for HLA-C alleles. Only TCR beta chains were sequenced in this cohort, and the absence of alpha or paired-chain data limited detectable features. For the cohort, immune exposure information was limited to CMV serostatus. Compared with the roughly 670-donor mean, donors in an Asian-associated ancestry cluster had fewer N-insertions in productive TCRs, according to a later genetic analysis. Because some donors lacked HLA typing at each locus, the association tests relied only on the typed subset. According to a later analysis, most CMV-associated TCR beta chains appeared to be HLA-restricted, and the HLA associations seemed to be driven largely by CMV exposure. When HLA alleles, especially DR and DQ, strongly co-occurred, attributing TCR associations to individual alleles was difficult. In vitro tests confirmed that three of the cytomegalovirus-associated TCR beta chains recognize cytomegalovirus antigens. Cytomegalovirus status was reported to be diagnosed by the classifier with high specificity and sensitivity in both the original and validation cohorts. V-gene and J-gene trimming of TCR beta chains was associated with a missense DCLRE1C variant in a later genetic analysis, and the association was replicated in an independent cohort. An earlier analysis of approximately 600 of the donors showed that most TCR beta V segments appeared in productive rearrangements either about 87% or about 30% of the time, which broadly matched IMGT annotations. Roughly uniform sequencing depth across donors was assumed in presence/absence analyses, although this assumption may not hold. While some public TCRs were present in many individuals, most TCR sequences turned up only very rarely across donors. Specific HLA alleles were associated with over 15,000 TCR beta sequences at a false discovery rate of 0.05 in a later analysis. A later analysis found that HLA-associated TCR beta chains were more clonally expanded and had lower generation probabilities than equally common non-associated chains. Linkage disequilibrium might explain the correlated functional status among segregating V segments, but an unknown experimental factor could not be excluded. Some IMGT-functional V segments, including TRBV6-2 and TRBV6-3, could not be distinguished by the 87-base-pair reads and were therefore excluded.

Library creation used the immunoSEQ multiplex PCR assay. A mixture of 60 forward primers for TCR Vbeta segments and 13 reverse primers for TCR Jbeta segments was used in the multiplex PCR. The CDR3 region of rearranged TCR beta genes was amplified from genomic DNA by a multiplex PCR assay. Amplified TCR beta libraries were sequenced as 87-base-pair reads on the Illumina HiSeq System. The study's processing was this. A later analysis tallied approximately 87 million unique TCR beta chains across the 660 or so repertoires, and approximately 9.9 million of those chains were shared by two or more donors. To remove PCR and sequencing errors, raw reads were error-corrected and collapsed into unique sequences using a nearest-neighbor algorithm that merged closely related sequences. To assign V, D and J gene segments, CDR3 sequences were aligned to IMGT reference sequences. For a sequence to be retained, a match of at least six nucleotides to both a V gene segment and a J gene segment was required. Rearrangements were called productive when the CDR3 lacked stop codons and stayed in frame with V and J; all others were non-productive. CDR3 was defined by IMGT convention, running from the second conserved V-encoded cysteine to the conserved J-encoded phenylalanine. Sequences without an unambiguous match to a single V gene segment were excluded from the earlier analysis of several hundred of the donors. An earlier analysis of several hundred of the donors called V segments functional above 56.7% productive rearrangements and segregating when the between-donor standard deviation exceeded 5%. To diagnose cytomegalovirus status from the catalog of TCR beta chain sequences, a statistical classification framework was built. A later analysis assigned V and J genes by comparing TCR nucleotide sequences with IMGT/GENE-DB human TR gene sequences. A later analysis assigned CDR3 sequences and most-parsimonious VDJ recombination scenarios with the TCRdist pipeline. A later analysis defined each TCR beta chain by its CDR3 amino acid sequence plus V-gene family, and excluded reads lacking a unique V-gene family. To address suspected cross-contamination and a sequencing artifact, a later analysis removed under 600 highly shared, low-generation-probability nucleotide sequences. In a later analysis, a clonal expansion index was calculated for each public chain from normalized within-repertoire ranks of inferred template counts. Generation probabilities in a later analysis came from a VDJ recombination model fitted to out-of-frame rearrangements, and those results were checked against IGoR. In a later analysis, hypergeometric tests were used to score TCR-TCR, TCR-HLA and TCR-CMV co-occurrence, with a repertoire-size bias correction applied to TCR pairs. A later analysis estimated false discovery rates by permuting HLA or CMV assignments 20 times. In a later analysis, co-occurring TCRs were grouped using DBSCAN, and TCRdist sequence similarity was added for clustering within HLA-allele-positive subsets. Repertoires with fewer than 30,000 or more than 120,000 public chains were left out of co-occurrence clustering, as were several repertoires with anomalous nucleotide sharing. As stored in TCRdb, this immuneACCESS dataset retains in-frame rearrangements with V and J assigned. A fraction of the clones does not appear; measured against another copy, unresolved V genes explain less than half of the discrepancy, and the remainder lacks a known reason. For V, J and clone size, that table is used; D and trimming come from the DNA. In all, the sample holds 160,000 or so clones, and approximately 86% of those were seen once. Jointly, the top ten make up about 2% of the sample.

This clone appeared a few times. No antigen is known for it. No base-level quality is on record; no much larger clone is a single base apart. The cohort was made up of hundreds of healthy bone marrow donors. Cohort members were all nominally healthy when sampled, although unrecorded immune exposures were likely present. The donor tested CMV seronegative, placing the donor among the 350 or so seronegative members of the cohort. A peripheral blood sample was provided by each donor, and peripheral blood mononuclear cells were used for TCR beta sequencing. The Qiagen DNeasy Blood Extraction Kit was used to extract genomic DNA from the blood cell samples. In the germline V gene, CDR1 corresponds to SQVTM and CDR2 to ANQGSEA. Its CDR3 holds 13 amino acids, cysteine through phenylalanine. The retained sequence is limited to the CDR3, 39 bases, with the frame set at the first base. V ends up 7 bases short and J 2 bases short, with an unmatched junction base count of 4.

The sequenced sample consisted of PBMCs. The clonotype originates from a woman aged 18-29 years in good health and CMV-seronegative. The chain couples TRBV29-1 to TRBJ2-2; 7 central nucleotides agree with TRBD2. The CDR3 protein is CSGREPNTGELFF. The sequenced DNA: TGCAGCGGGCGGGAGCCCAACACCGGGGAGCTGTTTTTT.